A single sample is the source of the 10 T cell receptor beta chains below, sequenced in a study of control samples from healthy donors and cancer patients. Sequenced by immunoSEQ multiplex PCR; TCRdb stores in-frame clones only, minus some. The sample includes 85,000 to 120,000 clones, 90% to 95% seen only once; the top ten take 2% to 2.5%. The sequencing sample was made of blood. The source is a woman younger than 30 in good health.

The gene calls are TRBV7-9 and TRBJ1-4; the D is unclear. This CDR3 is built from 12 residues. Per the germline V gene, CDR1 is SEHNR and CDR2 is FQNEAQ (reference sequence). Trimming took 3 bases from V and 6 from J, leaving 5 bases between them. The CDR3 sequence: CASSFQDEKLFF. The CDR3 DNA sequence: TGTGCCAGCAGCTTTCAGGATGAAAAACTGTTTTTT. Based on the CDR3 plus reference TRBV7-9 and TRBJ1-4, the full variable domain is DTGVSQNPRHKITKRGQNVTFRCDPISEHNRLYWYRQTLGQGPEFLTYFQNEAQLEKSRLLSDRFSAERPKGSFSTLEIQRTEQGDSAMYLCASSFQDEKLFFGSGTQLSVL.

The chain links TRBV9 to TRBJ2-5, with 10 bases matching TRBD2. The length of the CDR3 is 15 residues. The germline CDR1 and CDR2 sequences are SGDLS and YYNGEE. The V segment lost 2 bases and the J segment 4 bases; nucleotides outside the gene matches: 5. The CDR3 protein is CASSVPAGGLETQYF. Here the CDR3 DNA reads TGTGCCAGCAGCGTTCCAGCGGGAGGGTTAGAGACCCAGTACTTC.

This rearrangement joins TRBV4-2 to TRBJ2-3; D is unclear. The CDR3 contains 15 residues. The V gene lost 1 base and the J gene lost 2 bases, with 10 bases spanning the gap. Per the germline V gene, CDR1 is LGHNA and CDR2 is YNFKEQ. CDR3 sequence: CASSQGRASTDTQYF. In nucleotides, the CDR3 is TGTGCCAGCAGCCAAGGGAGAGCATCCACAGATACGCAGTATTTT.

The chain is built from TRBV21-1 and TRBJ1-1. TRBV21-1 is designated a pseudogene. The CDR3 length is 15 residues. CDR3 sequence reads: CASSKGVGMNTEAFF. The CDR3 nucleotides read TGTGCCAGCAGCAAAGGTGTGGGAATGAACACTGAAGCTTTCTTT.

Only a few counts were recorded for this clone. This chain connects TRBV7-8 to TRBJ1-4; the D is unclear. Germline CDR1 is SGHVS and CDR2 is FQNEAQ. Trimming took 6 bases from V and 0 from J, leaving 11 bases between them. This CDR3 region has 15 residues. The CDR3 spells CASRETGTTNEKLFF. In nucleotides, the CDR3 is TGTGCCAGCAGAGAAACCGGGACAACTAATGAAAAACTGTTTTTT.

The V and J genes are TRBV10-3 and TRBJ1-1, with 8 bases aligning to TRBD1. CDR3 length equals 13 residues. Germline V gene sequence: CDR1 ENHRY, CDR2 SYGVKD. V dropped 11 bases and J dropped 0; count of bases not matched to a gene: 5. CDR3 sequence: CAAKTGVNTEAFF. CDR3 DNA sequence: TGTGCCGCTAAGACAGGGGTGAACACTGAAGCTTTCTTT.

This clone was counted a single time. The chain links TRBV29-1 to TRBJ1-2, with D unclear. CDR3 length: 12 residues. CDR1 is SQVTM and CDR2 is ANQGSEA in the germline V gene. Written as DNA, the CDR3 is TGCATCATATATCTTCCTAACTATGGCTACACCTTC. Its protein product is CIIYLPNYGYTF.

This chain uses TRBV28 with TRBJ1-1; D unclear. Germline V CDR1 and CDR2: MDHEN, SYDVKM. Trimming left V 6 bases short and J 3 bases short, with 17 bases between. The CDR3 runs 15 residues. The CDR3 is CASSPTPGGDTEAFF. CDR3 nucleotide sequence: TGTGCCAGCAGCCCGACCCCCGGAGGAGACACTGAAGCTTTCTTT.

The chain recombines TRBV29-1 with TRBJ2-5, with TRBD1 matching over 9 bases. The CDR3 loop spans 13 amino acids. Germline values: CDR1 SQVTM, CDR2 ANQGSEA. V shed 5 bases, J shed 2 bases, and the junction held 3 bases outside the gene matches. The CDR3 DNA sequence: TGCAGCGTTCCCGACAGGGGGCAAGAGACCCAGTACTTC. Amino acids: CSVPDRGQETQYF.

The chain is built from TRBV6-5 and TRBJ1-6; 7 positions agree with TRBD1. Looked up from germline, CDR1 is MNHEY and CDR2 is SVGAGI. This CDR3 region has 12 residues. With V trimmed by 9 bases and J by 7 bases, 3 bases remained unmatched. The CDR3 is CARTGRNSPLHF. The CDR3 region has the DNA TGTGCCAGGACAGGGAGGAATTCACCCCTCCACTTT.